This TCR beta chain was profiled in a study of T cells in localized non-small cell lung cancer. General study points: Clonality of T cells reached its maximum in uninvolved adjacent lung, surpassing tumor. Out of the top 100 tumor clones, a median roughly 58 were seen in adjacent lung.

On this clone: The antigen is undetermined.

Between the trimmed V and J ends, which lost 4 bases and 5 bases, there was a span of 13 bases. The CDR3 totals 14 residues. CDR1 KGHSH and CDR2 LQKENI come from the germline V gene. Here immunoSEQ multiplex PCR was the method, and the copy in TCRdb shows in-frame clones only, minus some. Of about 52,000 clones listed, over 60% are singletons. This TCR was recovered from a woman aged 35 to 75 with stage II lung adenocarcinoma. The sequencing here drew on PBMCs, taken before any cancer treatment. This chain uses TRBV18 with TRBJ2-3; D remains unclear. The CDR3 loop is CASSLNTRRDTQYF. The CDR3 DNA reads as TGTGCCAGCTCACTTAATACCCGGAGAGATACGCAGTATTTT.